The rows below give T cell receptor beta chains drawn from one sample of a study of T cell responses to AZD1222 COVID-19 vaccine. TCRdb's table, derived via immunoSEQ multiplex PCR, lists solely in-frame clones and lacks some. The sample records roughly 100,000 clones, approximately 88% being singletons. The source was peripheral blood, collected on day 0 of AZD1222 vaccination. The receptors stem from an adult in good health. CDR3s include the opening cysteine and the closing phenylalanine or tryptophan. Fields, in order: D gene, clone size, J gene, V gene, CDR3 protein, CDR3 DNA. The D gene is left open where the match is weak. Clone size is stated in some rows and not others, as once, few, many or a class when expanded.

d_gene: TRBD2
abundance: .
j_gene: TRBJ2-7
v_gene: TRBV3-1/TRBV3-2
CDR3aa: CASSHREGPYEQYF
CDR3nt: TGTGCCAGCAGCCACCGGGAGGGCCCCTACGAGCAGTACTTC

d_gene: .
abundance: .
j_gene: TRBJ1-1
v_gene: TRBV19
CDR3aa: CASLGDLNTEAFF
CDR3nt: TGTGCCAGTCTCGGAGATTTGAACACTGAAGCTTTCTTT

d_gene: .
abundance: .
j_gene: TRBJ1-2
v_gene: TRBV28
CDR3aa: CASNPPGRRGGYTF
CDR3nt: TGTGCCAGCAATCCTCCGGGGCGGAGGGGTGGCTACACCTTC

d_gene: TRBD1
abundance: .
j_gene: TRBJ2-6
v_gene: TRBV7-9
CDR3aa: CASSYNPGTGLSGANVLTF
CDR3nt: TGTGCCAGCAGCTACAATCCCGGGACAGGTCTCTCTGGGGCCAACGTCCTGACTTTC

d_gene: TRBD1
abundance: .
j_gene: TRBJ2-3
v_gene: TRBV5-8
CDR3aa: CASSPNRGVGTDTQYF
CDR3nt: TGTGCCAGCAGCCCAAACAGGGGAGTGGGCACAGATACGCAGTATTTT

d_gene: TRBD1
abundance: .
j_gene: TRBJ2-3
v_gene: TRBV5-1
CDR3aa: CASSLAGQGAADTQYF
CDR3nt: TGCGCCAGCAGCTTGGCCGGACAGGGTGCCGCAGATACGCAGTATTTT

d_gene: .
abundance: .
j_gene: TRBJ1-4
v_gene: TRBV5-6
CDR3aa: CASSLVGREKLFF
CDR3nt: TGTGCCAGCAGCTTGGTTGGTAGAGAAAAACTGTTTTTT

d_gene: .
abundance: few
j_gene: TRBJ1-4
v_gene: TRBV10-2
CDR3aa: CASSELQVGAEKLFF
CDR3nt: TGCGCCAGCAGTGAGTTACAGGTGGGAGCGGAAAAACTGTTTTTT

d_gene: .
abundance: .
j_gene: TRBJ1-1
v_gene: TRBV5-4
CDR3aa: CASSSLGDTEAFF
CDR3nt: TGTGCCAGCAGCTCCCTGGGGGACACTGAAGCTTTCTTT

d_gene: TRBD1
abundance: .
j_gene: TRBJ1-1
v_gene: TRBV5-1
CDR3aa: CASSFSLTGGQTEAFF
CDR3nt: TGCGCCAGCAGCTTCTCCCTAACAGGGGGGCAAACTGAAGCTTTCTTT

d_gene: .
abundance: .
j_gene: TRBJ2-5
v_gene: TRBV12-3/TRBV12-4
CDR3aa: CASSLGETQYF
CDR3nt: TGTGCCAGCAGTTTAGGAGAGACCCAGTACTTC

d_gene: .
abundance: .
j_gene: TRBJ2-1
v_gene: TRBV7-2
CDR3aa: CASSFLANPYNEQFF
CDR3nt: TGTGCCAGCAGCTTCCTGGCTAACCCTTACAATGAGCAGTTCTTC

d_gene: .
abundance: .
j_gene: TRBJ1-2
v_gene: TRBV27
CDR3aa: CASSLSVPLRRGLMDGYTF
CDR3nt: TGTGCCAGCAGTTTATCAGTCCCCCTTAGGAGGGGGTTAATGGATGGCTACACCTTC

d_gene: TRBD1
abundance: .
j_gene: TRBJ2-2
v_gene: TRBV18
CDR3aa: CASSRQGQGVAGELFF
CDR3nt: TGTGCCAGCTCCCGCCAGGGACAGGGGGTCGCCGGGGAGCTGTTTTTT

d_gene: .
abundance: .
j_gene: TRBJ1-2
v_gene: TRBV28
CDR3aa: CASSSSQNPGYTF
CDR3nt: TGTGCCAGCAGCTCGAGCCAGAATCCGGGCTACACCTTC

d_gene: .
abundance: .
j_gene: TRBJ2-7
v_gene: TRBV6-5
CDR3aa: CASSYQEGYEQYF
CDR3nt: TGTGCCAGCAGTTACCAAGAGGGCTACGAGCAGTACTTC

d_gene: TRBD1
abundance: .
j_gene: TRBJ2-4
v_gene: TRBV5-1
CDR3aa: CASSSDRSVSIQYF
CDR3nt: TGCGCCAGCAGCTCGGACAGGAGCGTAAGCATTCAGTACTTC

d_gene: .
abundance: .
j_gene: TRBJ2-7
v_gene: TRBV29-1
CDR3aa: CSVEDRINLQAGEQYF
CDR3nt: TGCAGCGTTGAAGATCGTATCAACCTTCAGGCCGGCGAGCAGTACTTC

d_gene: .
abundance: .
j_gene: TRBJ2-3
v_gene: TRBV5-4
CDR3aa: CASSLLTDTQYF
CDR3nt: TGTGCCAGCAGCTTGCTCACAGATACGCAGTATTTT

d_gene: TRBD1
abundance: once
j_gene: TRBJ2-1
v_gene: TRBV6-5
CDR3aa: CASSPGQGNLNEQFF
CDR3nt: TGTGCCAGCAGCCCGGGACAGGGGAATCTGAATGAGCAGTTCTTC

d_gene: .
abundance: .
j_gene: TRBJ1-1
v_gene: TRBV27
CDR3aa: CASSLMPNTEAFF
CDR3nt: TGTGCCAGCAGTTTAATGCCCAACACTGAAGCTTTCTTT

d_gene: .
abundance: .
j_gene: TRBJ2-3
v_gene: TRBV9
CDR3aa: CASSAGTSTDTQYF
CDR3nt: TGTGCCAGCAGCGCAGGGACGTCAACAGATACGCAGTATTTT

d_gene: TRBD1
abundance: few
j_gene: TRBJ2-6
v_gene: TRBV19
CDR3aa: CASSKTGVGANVLTF
CDR3nt: TGTGCCAGTAGTAAGACAGGGGTCGGGGCCAACGTCCTGACTTTC

d_gene: .
abundance: .
j_gene: TRBJ2-3
v_gene: TRBV11-3
CDR3aa: CASSLRKTGTDTQYF
CDR3nt: TGTGCCAGCAGCTTAAGGAAAACTGGCACAGATACGCAGTATTTT

d_gene: TRBD1
abundance: once
j_gene: TRBJ1-3
v_gene: TRBV6-5
CDR3aa: CATSRDRVYTIYF
CDR3nt: TGTGCCACCTCCCGGGACAGGGTATACACCATATATTTT

d_gene: TRBD2
abundance: .
j_gene: TRBJ2-3
v_gene: TRBV6-2/TRBV6-3
CDR3aa: CASSYRSGDLPDTQYF
CDR3nt: TGTGCCAGCAGTTATAGGAGCGGGGATCTTCCAGATACGCAGTATTTT

d_gene: .
abundance: .
j_gene: TRBJ1-2
v_gene: TRBV27
CDR3aa: CASSLGGFAGWTGYTF
CDR3nt: TGTGCCAGCAGTTTAGGCGGGTTCGCAGGGTGGACGGGCTACACCTTC

d_gene: .
abundance: once
j_gene: TRBJ2-3
v_gene: TRBV18
CDR3aa: CASSPLALADTQYF
CDR3nt: TGTGCCAGCTCACCACTGGCTTTGGCAGATACGCAGTATTTT

d_gene: TRBD2
abundance: .
j_gene: TRBJ2-1
v_gene: TRBV7-7
CDR3aa: CASSLAPSGSPYNEQFF
CDR3nt: TGTGCTAGCAGCTTAGCCCCAAGCGGGAGCCCTTACAATGAGCAGTTCTTC

d_gene: TRBD2
abundance: .
j_gene: TRBJ2-7
v_gene: TRBV11-2
CDR3aa: CASSPNPGLGGEQYF
CDR3nt: TGTGCCAGCAGCCCGAATCCCGGACTCGGGGGGGAGCAGTACTTC

d_gene: .
abundance: few
j_gene: TRBJ1-4
v_gene: TRBV28
CDR3aa: CASSRQFDEKLFF
CDR3nt: TGTGCCAGCAGTCGACAATTCGACGAAAAACTGTTTTTT

d_gene: .
abundance: .
j_gene: TRBJ1-6
v_gene: TRBV5-5
CDR3aa: CASSLEQANSPLHF
CDR3nt: TGTGCCAGCAGCTTGGAACAGGCTAATTCACCCCTCCACTTT

d_gene: .
abundance: .
j_gene: TRBJ1-2
v_gene: TRBV7-9
CDR3aa: CASSYSGGKGNYGYTF
CDR3nt: TGTGCCAGCAGCTACTCGGGGGGGAAAGGCAACTATGGCTACACCTTC

d_gene: .
abundance: .
j_gene: TRBJ1-2
v_gene: TRBV2
CDR3aa: CASSTAFNYGYTF
CDR3nt: TGTGCCAGTAGTACAGCGTTCAACTATGGCTACACCTTC

d_gene: TRBD1
abundance: once
j_gene: TRBJ1-2
v_gene: TRBV3-1/TRBV3-2
CDR3aa: CASSPRQGGRNYGYTF
CDR3nt: TGTGCCAGCAGCCCCCGACAGGGGGGAAGGAACTATGGCTACACCTTC

d_gene: TRBD2
abundance: .
j_gene: TRBJ2-1
v_gene: TRBV9
CDR3aa: CASSDPGLAGAWGNEQFF
CDR3nt: TGTGCCAGCAGCGACCCTGGACTAGCGGGGGCCTGGGGGAATGAGCAGTTCTTC

d_gene: .
abundance: .
j_gene: TRBJ2-2
v_gene: TRBV7-9
CDR3aa: CASRRLANTGELFF
CDR3nt: TGTGCCAGCAGGAGACTAGCGAACACCGGGGAGCTGTTTTTT

d_gene: .
abundance: .
j_gene: TRBJ1-6
v_gene: TRBV6-2/TRBV6-3
CDR3aa: CASSPNLDSYNSPLHF
CDR3nt: TGTGCCAGCAGCCCTAATCTAGACAGCTATAATTCACCCCTCCACTTT

d_gene: TRBD1
abundance: many
j_gene: TRBJ2-2
v_gene: TRBV11-2
CDR3aa: CASSLEERGRSTGDLFF
CDR3nt: TGTGCCAGCAGCTTAGAAGAAAGGGGGCGTTCTACCGGGGACCTGTTTTTT

d_gene: TRBD1
abundance: .
j_gene: TRBJ2-5
v_gene: TRBV29-1
CDR3aa: CSVAGRDRGPETQYF
CDR3nt: TGCAGCGTTGCCGGCCGGGACAGGGGGCCTGAGACCCAGTACTTC

d_gene: TRBD1
abundance: few
j_gene: TRBJ1-3
v_gene: TRBV18
CDR3aa: CASSPRTGLENTIYF
CDR3nt: TGTGCCAGCTCACCGCGGACAGGTCTTGAAAACACCATATATTTT